The 32 T cell receptor beta chains below were found in one sample sequenced in a study of T cell repertoires in cytomegalovirus infection. TCRdb ran MiXCR on the reads and lists one entry per CDR3 protein. Of fewer than 550,000 distinct CDR3 sequences in the sample, roughly a third were seen once. Sequencing was carried out using PBMCs. These receptors were taken from a human donor in good health (CMV status not recorded). Some clones in this sample may be carry-over from other donors' samples.

This clonotype has ten or more counts. V and J are TRBV4-3 and TRBJ2-4; D is perhaps TRBD1 (6 bases). The CDR3 spans 19 residues. The V and J ends lost 0 bases and 0 bases respectively, with 18 bases between them. The germline V gene has CDR1 LGHNA and CDR2 YSLEER. CDR3 protein: CASSQDFGPGHLAKNIQYF. The CDR3, as DNA: TGCGCCAGCAGCCAAGATTTCGGGCCGGGACACTTAGCCAAAAACATTCAGTACTTC.

The J gene is TRBJ1-5, the V gene TRBV4-1; D unclear. Germline V gene lookup returns CDR1 MGHRA and CDR2 YSYEKL. The V and J ends lost 3 bases and 1 base respectively, with 7 bases between them. This CDR3 region has 14 residues. DNA of the CDR3: TGCGCCAGCAGCCAGGAGAAGAGCAATCAGCCCCAGCATTTT. It translates to CASSQEKSNQPQHF.

As for this clonotype: This sequence may be a read error, since a much larger clone differs from it by one base. The chain links TRBV7-3 to TRBJ2-7; tentatively, D is TRBD1 (8 bases). Per the germline V gene, CDR1 is SGHTA and CDR2 is FQGTGA. V shed 4 bases and J shed 7 bases, with 14 bases lying between them. The CDR3 contains 13 residues. The CDR3: CASSSTGGVEQYF. For the CDR3, the DNA is TGTGCCAGCAGCTCCACAGGGGGGGTAGAGCAGTACTTC.

The chain joins TRBV28 to TRBJ2-7, with D perhaps matching TRBD1 (6 bases). This CDR3 comprises 15 residues. V was cut by 5 bases and J by 3 bases, with 17 bases left in between. The germline gives CDR1 MDHEN, CDR2 SYDVKM. DNA for the CDR3: TGTGCCAGCAGTCAAACCCCTGGACAGTTCTACGAGCAGTACTTC. This gives the protein CASSQTPGQFYEQYF.

The table lists this clonotype with many counts. The chain has TRBV7-6 and TRBJ2-3; TRBD2 matches 11 bases. The germline V gene encodes CDR1 SGHVS and CDR2 FNYEAQ. The length of the CDR3 is 17 residues. Unmatched junction bases numbered 4, after V lost 0 bases and J lost 2 bases. The CDR3 loop reads CASSLAASGGYTDTQYF. CDR3 bases: TGTGCCAGCAGCTTAGCAGCTAGCGGGGGGTACACAGATACGCAGTATTTT.

The chain couples TRBV4-2 to TRBJ2-1, with no clear D. V dropped 1 base and J dropped 1 base, with 11 bases sitting between them. CDR1 is LGHNA and CDR2 is YNFKEQ in the germline V gene. The CDR3 loop spans 16 amino acids. The CDR3 protein is CASSQARLGSYNEQFF. The CDR3 DNA follows: TGTGCCAGCAGCCAAGCTCGACTTGGATCCTACAATGAGCAGTTCTTC.

As regards this clonotype: This CDR3 is missing its conserved last phenylalanine or tryptophan, likely due to a read error. This sequence joins TRBV7-2 and TRBJ2-1, with TRBD2 identical over 11 bases. Trimming removed 4 bases from V and 2 bases from J; junction bases left unmatched: 7. The V gene's germline CDR1 is SGHTA and CDR2 FQGNSA. This CDR3 is built from 17 residues. The CDR3 DNA follows: TGTGCCAGCAGCTCCTCTAGCGGGGGGAGGGCCTACAATGAGCAGTTCTTA. This codes for CASSSSSGGRAYNEQFL.

J is TRBJ1-1 and V is TRBV6-6; D is undetermined. CDR3 length: 13 residues. The V end was cut by 2 bases, the J end by 4 bases, with 8 bases between. CDR1 and CDR2 from the germline V gene are MNHNY and SVGAGI (reference sequence). The CDR3 sequence is CASSYARGTEAFF. The CDR3 DNA is TGTGCCAGCAGTTACGCCCGGGGCACTGAAGCTTTCTTT.

The rearrangement uses TRBV18 and TRBJ1-6, with 8 bases lining up with TRBD1. V shed 3 bases, J shed 9 bases, and the junction held 4 bases outside the gene matches. From germline, CDR1 is KGHSH and CDR2 LQKENI. This CDR3 comprises 14 residues. As DNA, the CDR3 is TGTGCCAGCTCACCGGACAGGGCGATTTCACCCCTCCACTTT. Protein product: CASSPDRAISPLHF. Combining the CDR3 with reference TRBV18 and TRBJ1-6 gives the whole variable domain NAGVMQNPRHLVRRRGQEARLRCSPMKGHSHVYWYRQLPEEGLKFMVYLQKENIIDESGMPKERFSAEFPKEGPSILRIQQVVRGDSAAYFCASSPDRAISPLHFGNGTRLTVT.

This clonotype has just a few counts. The chain couples TRBV27 to TRBJ2-1; tentative D call: TRBD2 (6 bases). This CDR3 region has 15 residues. Germline-derived CDR1 and CDR2 are MNHEY and SMNVEV (reference sequence). Between the trimmed V and J ends, which lost 4 bases and 0 bases, there was a span of 10 bases. The CDR3 protein is CASSSSVSSYNEQFF. DNA for the CDR3: TGTGCCAGCAGTTCTAGCGTTAGCTCCTACAATGAGCAGTTCTTC.

With respect to this clonotype: At one end, the junction sequence differs from germline, possibly due to a read error. The chain uses TRBV27 and TRBJ2-3; D might be TRBD1 (6 bases). Per the germline V gene, CDR1 is MNHEY and CDR2 is SMNVEV (reference sequence). This CDR3 is built from 11 residues. The DNA for the CDR3 is TGTGACAGCCGTGCCCGGGACAAGCATTATTTT. Residues: CDSRARDKHYF.

This chain joins TRBV2 and TRBJ2-7, with unresolved D. V lost 6 bases to trimming and J lost 0 bases, with 27 bases between them. Germline V gene sequence: CDR1 SNHLY, CDR2 FYNNEI. The CDR3 covers 19 residues. CDR3 nucleotides: TGTGCCAGCAGCCCTCGCGTCGGGCCCAGTACCAAAACCTCCTACGAGCAGTACTTC. Translating gives CASSPRVGPSTKTSYEQYF.

The J gene is TRBJ2-7, the V gene TRBV28; no reliable D call. Trimming stripped 4 bases from V and 3 bases from J, with 19 bases between. Germline V gene data show CDR1 as MDHEN and CDR2 as SYDVKM. The CDR3 length is 16 residues. The CDR3 loop is CASSSPGGSSFYEQYF. The CDR3 DNA reads TGTGCCAGCAGTTCTCCGGGTGGCAGCAGCTTCTACGAGCAGTACTTC.

This clonotype appeared a few times. DNA of the CDR3: TGTGCCAGCAGTTCAGGACAGGGAGGGATTCTCAATCAGCCCCAGCATTTT. Its translation: CASSSGQGGILNQPQHF. This chain links TRBV6-8 with TRBJ1-5; TRBD1 agrees at 8 bases. CDR1 is MNHGY and CDR2 is SAAAGT in the germline V gene. V lost 4 bases to trimming and J lost 3 bases; unmatched junction nucleotides: 11. The CDR3 is 17 amino acids.

The rearrangement uses TRBV5-1 and TRBJ2-5; TRBD1 matches 9 bases. After removal of 4 bases from V and 4 bases from J, the junction contained 8 bases not matched to a gene. CDR3 length equals 15 residues. From germline, CDR1 is SGHRS and CDR2 YFSETQ. Here the CDR3 DNA reads TGCGCCAGCAGCCCACACAGGGGGCTAGGAGAGACCCAGTACTTC. This codes for CASSPHRGLGETQYF.

This clonotype was observed a handful of times. This chain connects TRBV27 to TRBJ1-6; D uncertain. Deletions cut 5 bases from V and 4 bases from J, with 18 bases between. This CDR3 has 17 amino acids. In germline, CDR1 is MNHEY, CDR2 SMNVEV (reference sequence). The CDR3 DNA is TGTGCCAGCAGTCCGGGGTCGGGCAGCGAGTATAATTCACCCCTCCACTTT. Its protein product is CASSPGSGSEYNSPLHF.

V is TRBV11-2 and J is TRBJ2-1; TRBD1 matches 11 bases. This CDR3 is built from 16 residues. After removal of 6 bases from V and 7 bases from J, the junction contained 11 bases not matched to a gene. The germline CDR1 and CDR2 sequences are SGHAT and FQNNGV. DNA for the CDR3: TGTGCCAGCAGGGGGCTCGGACAGGGGGCGCCAAATGAGCAGTTCTTC. This sequence encodes CASRGLGQGAPNEQFF.

The chain links TRBV7-9 to TRBJ1-1; the match to TRBD1 covers 8 bases. CDR1 and CDR2 from the germline V gene are SEHNR and FQNEAQ (reference sequence). The length of the CDR3 is 14 residues. J was trimmed by 4 bases and V by 5 bases; bases with no gene match: 6. The CDR3 sequence is CASSGRGRVTEAFF. The CDR3 region has the DNA TGTGCCAGCAGCGGCAGGGGGCGCGTCACTGAAGCTTTCTTT.

The chain links TRBV14 to TRBJ1-1; D remains ambiguous. Germline CDR1 is SGHDN and CDR2 is FVKESK. V was shortened by 5 bases and J by 0 bases, with 7 bases between the two germline ends. This CDR3 spans 13 amino acids. The DNA for the CDR3 is TGTGCCAGCAGCTGGGTACTGAACACTGAAGCTTTCTTT. Its protein is CASSWVLNTEAFF.

The gene calls are TRBV5-6 and TRBJ2-7; the D gene is possibly TRBD2 (5 bases). Germline V gives CDR1 SGHDT, CDR2 YYEEEE. Trimming left V 2 bases short and J 7 bases short, with 13 bases between. The CDR3 runs to 13 residues. CDR3 protein: CASSFEGTGEQYF. The CDR3 DNA follows: TGTGCCAGCAGCTTCGAAGGTACGGGGGAGCAGTACTTC.

Many counts were recorded for this clonotype. The V gene is TRBV5-6, the J gene TRBJ2-7; 10 bases align to TRBD1. CDR3 length: 15 amino acids. CDR1 SGHDT and CDR2 YYEEEE come from the germline V gene. J gave up 2 bases and V 4 bases, and 6 bases lay outside the gene matches. The CDR3 DNA reads as TGTGCCAGCAGCACGACCGGACAGGGGGCCTACGAGCAGTACTTC. Its translation is CASSTTGQGAYEQYF.

The table lists this clonotype with many counts. This chain connects TRBV7-2 to TRBJ2-5, with 11 bases lining up with TRBD2. This CDR3 spans 17 amino acids. The trim removed 1 base at V and 3 bases at J, leaving 7 bases unmatched. CDR1 SGHTA and CDR2 FQGNSA come from the germline V gene. The CDR3 coding sequence is TGTGCCAGCAGCTTAGAAGGGGCGACTAGCGGGGAAGAGACCCAGTACTTC. Its translation is CASSLEGATSGEETQYF.

With respect to this clonotype: No conserved phenylalanine or tryptophan is present at the end of the CDR3, so a read error is the likely explanation. The chain is built from TRBV12-3 or TRBV12-4 and TRBJ2-7, with 10 nucleotides matching TRBD1. The CDR3 spans 14 residues. V was pared by 6 bases and J by 2 bases, with 4 bases of the junction left unmatched. The CDR3 nucleotides read TGTGCCAGCAGCTTCGGGACAGGGGCCTACGAGCAGTACTTA. It yields the protein CASSFGTGAYEQYL.

The table lists this clonotype with many counts. The CDR3 loop reads CASSQRSTGKLFF. CDR3 DNA: TGTGCCAGCAGCCAAAGGTCGACGGGAAAACTGTTTTTT. The J gene is TRBJ1-4, the V gene TRBV11-2, with D hard to call. The CDR3 extends over 13 amino acids. Trimming took 5 bases from V and 10 from J, leaving 14 bases between them. CDR1 and CDR2 from the germline V gene are SGHAT and FQNNGV.

The CDR3 DNA reads TGTGCCAGCAGCTTAGGGGCGCTAGCGGGGGCATACGAGCAGTACTTC. Its translation is CASSLGALAGAYEQYF. V usage is TRBV7-2 and J usage is TRBJ2-7; 10 bases align to TRBD2. After removal of 1 base from V and 4 bases from J, the junction contained 7 bases not matched to a gene. Germline values: CDR1 SGHTA, CDR2 FQGNSA. This CDR3 has 16 amino acids. Combining the CDR3 with reference TRBV7-2 and TRBJ2-7 gives the whole variable domain GAGVSQSPSNKVTEKGKDVELRCDPISGHTALYWYRQSLGQGLEFLIYFQGNSAPDKSGLPSDRFSAERTGGSVSTLTIQRTQQEDSAVYLCASSLGALAGAYEQYFGPGTRLTVT.

The chain couples TRBV20-1 to TRBJ1-1, with 9 nucleotides matching TRBD1. There are 13 residues in the CDR3. V lost 5 bases and J lost 5; bases outside the gene matches: 6. The V gene's germline CDR1 is DFQATT and CDR2 SNEGSKA (reference sequence). CDR3 protein: CSAEGQGGTEAFF. DNA of the CDR3: TGCAGTGCTGAGGGACAGGGAGGGACTGAAGCTTTCTTT.

The genes are TRBV5-4 and TRBJ2-7, with TRBD2 matching over 15 bases. V shed 0 bases and J 7 bases; nucleotides not matched to a gene: 5. This CDR3 region has 16 residues. In germline, CDR1 is SGHNT, CDR2 YYREEE (reference sequence). The CDR3 DNA follows: TGTGCCAGCAGCTTGGGGACTAGCGGGGGGGCCCGGGAGCAGTACTTC. Its protein is CASSLGTSGGAREQYF.

V usage is TRBV6-1 and J usage is TRBJ1-6; TRBD1 agrees at 8 bases. The CDR3 is 18 amino acids. The junction had 20 bases not matched to a gene; V was cut back by 7 bases and J by 9 bases. Germline V CDR1 and CDR2: MNHNS, SASEGT. CDR3 amino acids: CASIPGQGSGGWISPLHF. DNA of the CDR3: TGTGCCAGCATCCCAGGACAGGGATCGGGAGGATGGATTTCACCCCTCCACTTT.

The genes are TRBV7-2 and TRBJ2-7, with D tentatively TRBD2 (6 bases). Per germline, CDR1 SGHTA and CDR2 FQGNSA. This CDR3 region has 14 residues. V lost 4 bases, J lost 2 bases, and 12 bases lay in between. The CDR3: CASSSRDGTYEQYF. In DNA form, the CDR3 reads TGTGCCAGCAGCTCGCGGGACGGGACCTACGAGCAGTACTTC.

This sequence joins TRBV4-2 and TRBJ2-1; TRBD1 or TRBD2 may be the D gene (5 bases each). Trimming stripped 0 bases from V and 5 bases from J, with 17 bases between. The CDR3 loop spans 17 amino acids. Germline CDR1 reads LGHNA; CDR2 reads YNFKEQ. CDR3 DNA sequence: TGTGCCAGCAGCCAAGAATCGAAGGGGCGGAGGCACAATGAGCAGTTCTTC. This codes for CASSQESKGRRHNEQFF.

This clonotype appeared a few times. CDR3 region: CASSVGYNEQFF. CDR3 bases: TGTGCCAGCTCGGTGGGTTACAATGAGCAGTTCTTC. J is TRBJ2-1 and V is TRBV18; D is unclear. CDR1 and CDR2 (germline): KGHSH, LQKENI. This CDR3 is built from 12 residues. Trimming pared 6 bases from V and 4 bases from J, leaving 7 bases between.

Ten or more counts support this clonotype. The gene calls are TRBV12-3 or TRBV12-4 and TRBJ1-1; no clear D. The CDR3 is made up of 13 amino acids. The V and J ends lost 7 bases and 5 bases respectively, with 14 bases between them. The CDR3 sequence: CASNPGSPTEAFF. The DNA for the CDR3 is TGTGCCAGCAACCCGGGATCCCCTACTGAAGCTTTCTTT.